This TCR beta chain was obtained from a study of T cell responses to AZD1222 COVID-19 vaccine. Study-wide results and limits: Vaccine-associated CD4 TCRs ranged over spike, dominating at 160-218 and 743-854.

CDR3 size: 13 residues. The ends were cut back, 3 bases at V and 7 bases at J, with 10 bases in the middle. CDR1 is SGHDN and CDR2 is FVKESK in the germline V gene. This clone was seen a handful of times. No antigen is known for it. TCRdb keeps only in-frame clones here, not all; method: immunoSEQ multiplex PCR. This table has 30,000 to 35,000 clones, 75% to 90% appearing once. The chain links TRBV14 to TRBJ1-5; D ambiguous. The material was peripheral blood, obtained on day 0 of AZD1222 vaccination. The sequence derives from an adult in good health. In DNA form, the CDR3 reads TGTGCCAGCAGCCAGGGGATGGGGCAGCCCCAGCATTTT. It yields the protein CASSQGMGQPQHF.